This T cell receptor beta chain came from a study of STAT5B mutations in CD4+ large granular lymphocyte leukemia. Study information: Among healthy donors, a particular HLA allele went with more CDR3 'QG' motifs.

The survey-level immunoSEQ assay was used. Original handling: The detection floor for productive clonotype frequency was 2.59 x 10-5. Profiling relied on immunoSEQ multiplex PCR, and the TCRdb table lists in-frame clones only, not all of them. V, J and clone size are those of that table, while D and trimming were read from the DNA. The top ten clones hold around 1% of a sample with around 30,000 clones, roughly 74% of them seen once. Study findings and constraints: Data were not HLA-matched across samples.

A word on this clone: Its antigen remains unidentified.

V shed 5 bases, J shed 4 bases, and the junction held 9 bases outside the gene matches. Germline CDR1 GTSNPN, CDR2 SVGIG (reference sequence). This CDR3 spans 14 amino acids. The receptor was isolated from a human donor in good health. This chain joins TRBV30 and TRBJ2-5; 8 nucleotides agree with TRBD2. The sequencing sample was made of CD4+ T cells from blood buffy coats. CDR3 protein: CAWGPSGRGETQYF. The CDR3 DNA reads TGTGCCTGGGGCCCTAGCGGGCGGGGAGAGACCCAGTACTTC.